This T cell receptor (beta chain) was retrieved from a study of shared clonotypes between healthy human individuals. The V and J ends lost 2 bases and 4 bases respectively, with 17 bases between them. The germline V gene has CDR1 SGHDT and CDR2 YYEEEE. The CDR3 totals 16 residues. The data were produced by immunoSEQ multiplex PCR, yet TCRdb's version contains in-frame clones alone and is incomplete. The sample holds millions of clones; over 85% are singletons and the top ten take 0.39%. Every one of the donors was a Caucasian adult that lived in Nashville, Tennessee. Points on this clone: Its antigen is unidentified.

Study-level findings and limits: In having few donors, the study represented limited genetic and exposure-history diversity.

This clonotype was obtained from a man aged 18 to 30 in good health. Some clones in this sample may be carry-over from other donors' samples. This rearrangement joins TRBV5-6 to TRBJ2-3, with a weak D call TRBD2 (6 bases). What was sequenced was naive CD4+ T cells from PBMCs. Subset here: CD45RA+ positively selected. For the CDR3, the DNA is TGTGCCAGCAGCTTTATGCGGGAAGAATTGGCAGATACGCAGTATTTT. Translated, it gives CASSFMREELADTQYF.